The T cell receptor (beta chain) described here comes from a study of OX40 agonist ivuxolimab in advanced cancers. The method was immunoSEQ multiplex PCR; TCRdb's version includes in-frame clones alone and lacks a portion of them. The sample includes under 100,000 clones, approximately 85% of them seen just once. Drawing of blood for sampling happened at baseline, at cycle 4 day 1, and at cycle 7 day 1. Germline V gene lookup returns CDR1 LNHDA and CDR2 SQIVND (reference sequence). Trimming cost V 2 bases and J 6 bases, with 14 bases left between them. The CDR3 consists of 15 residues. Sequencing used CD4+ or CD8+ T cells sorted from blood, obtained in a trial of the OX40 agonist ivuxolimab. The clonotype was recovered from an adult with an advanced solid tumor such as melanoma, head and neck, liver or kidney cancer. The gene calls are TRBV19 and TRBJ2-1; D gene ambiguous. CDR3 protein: CASSIKPQRSNEQFF. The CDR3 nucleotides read TGTGCCAGTAGTATAAAACCCCAAAGGTCCAATGAGCAGTTCTTC.